A selection of T cell receptor beta chains follows, all from one sample in a study of T cell responses to AZD1222 COVID-19 vaccine. Here immunoSEQ multiplex PCR was the method, and the copy in TCRdb shows in-frame clones only, minus some. The sample lists 95,000 to 150,000 clones, roughly 90% occurring once. Sequenced material: peripheral blood, taken on day 0 of AZD1222 vaccination. The origin of the receptors is an adult in good health. CDR3s include the opening cysteine and the closing phenylalanine or tryptophan. The D gene is left open where the match is weak. A clone size is listed for some rows: how often the clone was seen (once, few, many), or a class if it is expanded.

size: -
J: TRBJ1-5
D: -
V: TRBV28
CDR3: CASSLFWGRGNQPQHF
DNA: TGTGCCAGCAGTTTATTCTGGGGGAGGGGAAATCAGCCCCAGCATTTT

size: -
J: TRBJ2-5
D: -
V: TRBV28
CDR3: CASSPPSEETQYF
DNA: TGTGCCAGCAGTCCCCCATCCGAGGAGACCCAGTACTTC

size: -
J: TRBJ1-5
D: TRBD1
V: TRBV28
CDR3: CASSLDRGSNQPQHF
DNA: TGTGCCAGCAGCCTTGACAGGGGAAGCAATCAGCCCCAGCATTTT

size: -
J: TRBJ1-6
D: TRBD1
V: TRBV24-1
CDR3: CATSVGQASPLHF
DNA: TGTGCCACCAGTGTGGGACAGGCGTCACCCCTCCACTTT

size: -
J: TRBJ1-4
D: -
V: TRBV20-1
CDR3: CSASRYSGTNEKLFF
DNA: TGCAGTGCTAGTCGGTACAGCGGAACTAATGAAAAACTGTTTTTT

size: once
J: TRBJ1-1
D: -
V: TRBV28
CDR3: CASRRVGETGEAFF
DNA: TGTGCCAGCAGGAGGGTGGGGGAGACGGGTGAAGCTTTCTTT

size: -
J: TRBJ1-3
D: -
V: TRBV4-1
CDR3: CASSLRREAGNTIYF
DNA: TGCGCCAGCAGCCTTAGAAGGGAAGCTGGAAACACCATATATTTT

size: -
J: TRBJ2-2
D: TRBD1
V: TRBV28
CDR3: CASSLFSGQGEFGTGELFF
DNA: TGTGCCAGCAGTTTGTTTTCGGGACAGGGGGAGTTCGGGACCGGGGAGCTGTTTTTT

size: -
J: TRBJ1-5
D: -
V: TRBV28
CDR3: CASSSGPQPQHF
DNA: TGTGCCAGCAGTTCGGGACCTCAGCCCCAGCATTTT

size: -
J: TRBJ2-7
D: -
V: TRBV10-1
CDR3: CASSESGGYEQYF
DNA: TGCGCCAGCAGTGAGTCTGGGGGATACGAGCAGTACTTC

size: -
J: TRBJ2-7
D: -
V: TRBV28
CDR3: CASIRDFSSYEQYF
DNA: TGTGCCAGCATTAGGGACTTTAGCTCCTACGAGCAGTACTTC

size: -
J: TRBJ2-2
D: -
V: TRBV7-8
CDR3: CASSPRRRTGELFF
DNA: TGTGCCAGCAGCCCCCGCAGGAGGACCGGGGAGCTGTTTTTT

size: -
J: TRBJ2-1
D: -
V: TRBV7-2
CDR3: CASSHRVGVDEQFF
DNA: TGTGCCAGCAGCCACAGGGTTGGGGTAGATGAGCAGTTCTTC

size: -
J: TRBJ2-7
D: -
V: TRBV7-9
CDR3: CASSLGIGETEQYF
DNA: TGTGCCAGCAGCTTAGGTATCGGAGAAACCGAGCAGTACTTC

size: -
J: TRBJ2-3
D: TRBD2
V: TRBV7-3
CDR3: CASSPAGGDTQYF
DNA: TGTGCCAGCAGCCCGGCGGGGGGGGATACGCAGTATTTT

size: -
J: TRBJ2-2
D: -
V: TRBV21-1
CDR3: CASSNPGQGNTGELFF
DNA: TGTGCCAGCAGCAATCCGGGACAGGGAAACACCGGGGAGCTGTTTTTT

size: -
J: TRBJ1-6
D: -
V: TRBV14
CDR3: CASSQERVSPLHF
DNA: TGTGCCAGCAGCCAAGAGCGGGTTTCACCCCTCCACTTT

size: -
J: TRBJ1-2
D: TRBD1
V: TRBV2
CDR3: CASNKPGTGPGYGYTF
DNA: TGTGCCAGCAATAAACCCGGGACAGGACCGGGCTATGGCTACACCTTC

size: -
J: TRBJ1-1
D: -
V: TRBV5-1
CDR3: CASSLARNTEAFF
DNA: TGCGCCAGCAGCTTGGCACGGAACACTGAAGCTTTCTTT

size: -
J: TRBJ2-6
D: -
V: TRBV5-4
CDR3: CASSLRGSGANVLTF
DNA: TGTGCCAGCAGCTTACGAGGGTCTGGGGCCAACGTCCTGACTTTC

size: few
J: TRBJ1-1
D: -
V: TRBV5-4
CDR3: CASSTPGAAPRAAFF
DNA: TGTGCCAGCAGCACCCCCGGGGCAGCTCCAAGGGCGGCTTTCTTT

size: -
J: TRBJ2-3
D: -
V: TRBV3-1/TRBV3-2
CDR3: CASSQEVKDTQYF
DNA: TGTGCCAGCAGCCAAGAGGTTAAGGATACGCAGTATTTT